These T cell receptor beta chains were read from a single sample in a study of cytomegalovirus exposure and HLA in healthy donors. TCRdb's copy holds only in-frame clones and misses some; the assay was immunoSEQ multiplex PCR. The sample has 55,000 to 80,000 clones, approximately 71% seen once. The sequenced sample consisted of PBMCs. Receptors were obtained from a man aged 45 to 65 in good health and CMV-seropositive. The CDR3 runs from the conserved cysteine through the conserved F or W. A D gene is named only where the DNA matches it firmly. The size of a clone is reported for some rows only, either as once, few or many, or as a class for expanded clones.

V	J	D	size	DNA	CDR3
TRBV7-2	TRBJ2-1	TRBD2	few	TGTGCCAGCAGCTGGGGGGGGAATGAGCAGTTCTTC	CASSWGGNEQFF
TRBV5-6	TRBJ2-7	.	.	TGTGCCAGCAGCTTGGGCGTGGGGAGGAGCTCCTACGAGCAGTACTTC	CASSLGVGRSSYEQYF
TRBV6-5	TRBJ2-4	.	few	TGTGCCAGCGGGAGATCCAAAAACATTCAGTACTTC	CASGRSKNIQYF
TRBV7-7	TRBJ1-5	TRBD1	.	TGTGCCAGCAGCTTATGCGTCCGGCAGGGGGGCCGAAAAGCTACCAATCAGCCCCAGCATTTT	CASSLCVRQGGRKATNQPQHF
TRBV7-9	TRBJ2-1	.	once	TGTGCCAGCAGCGGGACTCTTAATTCCTACAATGAGCAGTTCTTC	CASSGTLNSYNEQFF
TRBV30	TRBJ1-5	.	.	TGTGCCTGGAGTGTACAGGTGGGGCAGCCCCAGCATTTT	CAWSVQVGQPQHF
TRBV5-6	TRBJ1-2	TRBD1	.	TGTGCCAGCAGCCGGACAGGGACTAACTATGGCTACACCTTC	CASSRTGTNYGYTF
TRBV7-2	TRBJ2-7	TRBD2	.	TGTGCCAGCAGCCTAGGACTAGCGGAAAACGAGCAGTACTTC	CASSLGLAENEQYF
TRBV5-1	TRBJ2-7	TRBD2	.	TGCGCCAGCAGCTTGGACAAGACTAGCGGCTCCCCGACTTACGAGCAGTACTTC	CASSLDKTSGSPTYEQYF
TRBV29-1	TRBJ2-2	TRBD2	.	TGCAGCGTTGGGGGACTAGCGAGCACCGGGGAGCTGTTTTTT	CSVGGLASTGELFF
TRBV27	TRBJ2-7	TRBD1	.	TGTGCCAGCAGCCCCGCCGGGACAGGGTACGAGCAGTACTTC	CASSPAGTGYEQYF
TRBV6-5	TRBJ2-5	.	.	TGTGCCAGCAGTTATAACCCTACGGAGACCCAGTACTTC	CASSYNPTETQYF
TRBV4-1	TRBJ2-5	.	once	TGCGCCAGCAGCCAAGACGGGGTCAGGGGAGAGACCCAGTACTTC	CASSQDGVRGETQYF
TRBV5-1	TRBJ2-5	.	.	TGCGCCAGCAGCTTCTCGGTTAGCGGAGGACAAGAGACCCAGTACTTC	CASSFSVSGGQETQYF
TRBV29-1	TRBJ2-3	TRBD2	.	TGCAGCCTCATAGCGGGGGGGAGCACAGATACGCAGTATTTT	CSLIAGGSTDTQYF